Below are 29 T cell receptor beta chains sequenced from a single sample in a study of blood T cell repertoires in COVID-19. TCRdb's table, derived via immunoSEQ multiplex PCR, lists solely in-frame clones and lacks some. The table shows roughly 410,000 clones, with around 89% occurring only once. The specimen sequenced was peripheral blood. The receptor set was obtained from a woman between 35 and 50 years old with COVID-19, enrolled during active disease.

The chain couples TRBV9 to TRBJ2-1; a possible D gene is TRBD2 (5 bases). Looked up from germline, CDR1 is SGDLS and CDR2 is YYNGEE. V lost 0 bases to trimming and J lost 10 bases, with 11 bases between them. The CDR3 runs to 13 residues. CDR3 DNA: TGTGCCAGCAGCGTAGGAGCGGTCTACGAGCAGTTCTTC. Protein sequence: CASSVGAVYEQFF.

The table lists this clone with a count of one. V usage is TRBV28 and J usage is TRBJ2-1, with 7 bases fitting TRBD1. CDR1 and CDR2 (germline): MDHEN, SYDVKM. This CDR3 has 13 residues. The V and J ends lost 6 bases and 10 bases, in that order; junction bases with no gene match: 9. The CDR3 DNA is TGTGCCAGCAGACCGCCCAGGGGACAGGAGCAGTTCTTC. Its protein product is CASRPPRGQEQFF.

This clone was detected a few times. The V gene is TRBV4-2, the J gene TRBJ2-7; tentative D call: TRBD1 (5 bases). The CDR3 has 14 residues. Trimming took 1 base from V and 5 from J, leaving 12 bases between them. CDR1 is LGHNA and CDR2 is YNFKEQ in the germline V gene. The CDR3 region has the DNA TGTGCCAGCAGCCAAGTCCAGGGAAGTGACGAGCAGTACTTC. Translation gives CASSQVQGSDEQYF.

The chain carries TRBV6-5 and TRBJ1-2, with 9 bases fitting TRBD1. CDR1 MNHEY and CDR2 SVGAGI come from the germline V gene. The CDR3 totals 15 residues. V lost 4 bases to trimming and J lost 7 bases; unmatched junction nucleotides: 10. CDR3 sequence reads: CASSSAIRDRVGYTF. CDR3 coding DNA: TGTGCCAGCAGTTCCGCGATCCGGGACAGGGTTGGCTACACCTTC.

V gene TRBV11-2 combines with J gene TRBJ1-1; 9 positions match TRBD1. Germline V gene lookup returns CDR1 SGHAT and CDR2 FQNNGV. The J segment lost 3 bases and the V segment lost 4 bases, leaving 6 bases of the junction unmatched. This CDR3 has 15 amino acids. The chain's CDR3 is CASSSSRTGDTEAFF. In DNA, the CDR3 is TGTGCCAGCAGCTCTTCCCGGACAGGGGACACTGAAGCTTTCTTT.

This clone was detected only a few times. This sequence joins TRBV6-1 and TRBJ1-5; D remains ambiguous. The length of the CDR3 is 11 residues. V was cut by 2 bases and J by 10 bases, with 6 bases left in between. Germline CDR1 is MNHNS and CDR2 is SASEGT. In DNA form, the CDR3 reads TGTGCCAGCAGTGAAACGGGACCCCAGCATTTT. Protein sequence: CASSETGPQHF.

The chain has TRBV4-1 and TRBJ2-7, with 7 bases that match TRBD1. The CDR3 has 15 residues. With 1 base clipped from V and 1 base from J, the junction kept 4 bases outside the gene matches. Looked up from germline, CDR1 is MGHRA and CDR2 is YSYEKL. CDR3 bases: TGCGCCAGCAGCCAAGGACAGGGAAGGTCCTACGAGCAGTACTTC. Translation: CASSQGQGRSYEQYF.

The CDR3 protein is CASSQDSAVTRDRSYEQYF. CDR3 DNA: TGCGCCAGCAGCCAAGATAGTGCTGTGACCCGGGACAGGTCCTACGAGCAGTACTTC. The chain recombines TRBV4-1 with TRBJ2-7; 8 bases fit TRBD1. Germline V gene data show CDR1 as MGHRA and CDR2 as YSYEKL. The CDR3 is 19 amino acids. V gave up 0 bases and J gave up 1 base; unmatched junction bases: 14.

Concerning this clone itself: This sample also contains other DNA sequences that code for the same CDR3. V gene TRBV28 combines with J gene TRBJ2-7; D is ambiguous. The germline V gene has CDR1 MDHEN and CDR2 SYDVKM. This CDR3 has 12 amino acids. V was cut by 1 base and J by 3 bases, with 4 bases left in between. CDR3 coding DNA: TGTGCCAGCAGTTTATCCTTCTACGAGCAGTACTTC. Translating it yields CASSLSFYEQYF.

The V and J genes are TRBV12-3 or TRBV12-4 and TRBJ1-2; weak D call: TRBD1 (5 bases). There are 13 residues in the CDR3. Trimming took off 9 bases at V and 2 bases at J, with 13 bases between the two ends. The CDR3 is CASRGTGNYGYTF. The DNA for the CDR3 is TGTGCCAGTAGGGGAACAGGCAACTATGGCTACACCTTC.

V gene TRBV12-3 or TRBV12-4 combines with J gene TRBJ1-5, with 7 nucleotides matching TRBD1. With 10 bases clipped from V and 7 bases from J, the junction kept 7 bases outside the gene matches. The CDR3 runs to 12 residues. The CDR3, as DNA: TGTGCCACCCGACAGGGCCGACAGCCCCAGCATTTT. Residues: CATRQGRQPQHF.

This clone was detected a few times. The chain employs TRBV2 and TRBJ1-4; 11 nucleotides match TRBD1. The CDR3 has 17 amino acids. Looked up from germline, CDR1 is SNHLY and CDR2 is FYNNEI. V lost 5 bases to trimming and J lost 6 bases; unmatched junction nucleotides: 11. The CDR3 here is CASSTLRTGGEDEKLFF. DNA for the CDR3: TGTGCCAGCAGTACCTTGAGGACAGGGGGCGAGGATGAAAAACTGTTTTTT.

The chain uses TRBV27 and TRBJ2-7; 10 positions match TRBD1. The CDR3 covers 17 residues. The V segment lost 1 base and the J segment 2 bases; nucleotides outside the gene matches: 8. Germline V gene data show CDR1 as MNHEY and CDR2 as SMNVEV (reference sequence). The CDR3 here is CASSLFGQGVFPYEQYF. CDR3 nucleotide sequence: TGTGCCAGCAGTTTATTCGGACAGGGGGTTTTTCCCTACGAGCAGTACTTC.

This clone was recorded a few times. The genes are TRBV7-2 and TRBJ2-7; 10 bases are shared with TRBD1. The V segment lost 3 bases and the J segment 5 bases; nucleotides outside the gene matches: 7. CDR1 is SGHTA, CDR2 FQGNSA, per germline. The length of the CDR3 is 15 residues. The CDR3 sequence is CASSLTGTGAHEQYF. The DNA of the CDR3 is TGTGCCAGCAGCTTGACCGGGACAGGGGCCCACGAGCAGTACTTC.

This clone showed up just a few times. The CDR3 sequence is CASSLDSRPLHF. CDR3 nucleotide sequence: TGTGCCAGTAGTCTCGACAGCCGACCCCTCCACTTT. This chain joins TRBV19 and TRBJ1-6; possible D gene TRBD1, 5 bases. V was pared by 5 bases and J by 12 bases, with 11 bases between. The germline V gene has CDR1 LNHDA and CDR2 SQIVND (reference sequence). The CDR3 is 12 amino acids.

The chain is built from TRBV15 and TRBJ1-2; D possibly corresponds to TRBD1 (5 bases). The CDR3 covers 16 residues. The germline gives CDR1 LNHNV, CDR2 YYDKDF (reference sequence). V lost 0 bases and J lost 6, with 17 bases in between. The DNA for the CDR3 is TGTGCCACCAGCAGAGATCGCAGCAGGGCGGTCGATGGCTACACCTTC. It yields the protein CATSRDRSRAVDGYTF.

The chain carries TRBV15 and TRBJ2-3, with 7 bases that match TRBD2. Germline V gene lookup returns CDR1 LNHNV and CDR2 YYDKDF (reference sequence). V was clipped by 8 bases and J by 2 bases; unmatched bases: 13. The CDR3 sequence is 16 residues long. This CDR3 is CATAKGLAADTDTQYF. As DNA, the CDR3 is TGTGCCACCGCCAAGGGGCTAGCGGCTGACACAGATACGCAGTATTTT.

The chain recombines TRBV27 with TRBJ2-1, with 11 bases identical to TRBD2. Germline lookup yields CDR1 MNHEY and CDR2 SMNVEV (reference sequence). This CDR3 has 14 residues. V lost 6 bases and J lost 8; bases outside the gene matches: 6. DNA of the CDR3: TGTGCCAGCAGACCTAAACTAGCGGGAGATGAGCAGTTCTTC. Protein sequence: CASRPKLAGDEQFF.

This clone came up once. The DNA of the CDR3 is TGTGCCAGCAGCCCGCCGGGAAGGGTGACCTACGAGCAGTACTTC. It translates to CASSPPGRVTYEQYF. V is TRBV27 and J is TRBJ2-7, with a possible D match to TRBD2 (5 bases). Trimming took off 6 bases at V and 2 bases at J, with 17 bases between the two ends. Germline V CDR1 and CDR2: MNHEY, SMNVEV (reference sequence). The CDR3 covers 15 residues.

The chain couples TRBV10-3 to TRBJ1-1; TRBD1 is a possible D gene (5 bases). Trimming left V 9 bases short and J 3 bases short, with 17 bases between. This CDR3 comprises 14 residues. Germline V gene data show CDR1 as ENHRY and CDR2 as SYGVKD. The CDR3 DNA sequence: TGTGCCATTCAAAAGTCCGGGGGAGACACTGAAGCTTTCTTT. This codes for CAIQKSGGDTEAFF.

A note on this clone: Other DNA variants within this sample encode the same CDR3. V and J are TRBV12-3 or TRBV12-4 and TRBJ1-1, with D possibly matching TRBD1 (6 bases). The CDR3 runs to 13 residues. Deletions cut 5 bases from V and 2 bases from J, with 9 bases between. CDR3 sequence (DNA): TGTGCCAGCAGTATCAGGGGAAACACTGAAGCTTTCTTT. This codes for CASSIRGNTEAFF.

The J gene is TRBJ1-4, the V gene TRBV6-5; 7 bases match TRBD1. The CDR3 extends over 14 amino acids. Trimming at V came to 6 bases and at J to 6 bases, leaving 7 bases not matched to a gene. The germline V gene has CDR1 MNHEY and CDR2 SVGAGI. CDR3 region: CASRVGGTDEKLFF. For the CDR3, the DNA is TGTGCCAGCAGGGTGGGCGGGACAGATGAAAAACTGTTTTTT.

The chain recombines TRBV28 with TRBJ1-4, with D tentatively TRBD1 (6 bases). Trimming took 10 bases from V and 4 from J, leaving 16 bases between them. CDR3 length: 14 amino acids. CDR1 is MDHEN and CDR2 is SYDVKM in the germline V gene. CDR3 in amino acids: CATERGADNEKLFF. The CDR3 DNA is TGTGCCACAGAACGGGGGGCGGATAATGAAAAACTGTTTTTT.

The J gene is TRBJ1-3, the V gene TRBV28; D unclear. Germline CDR1 and CDR2: MDHEN and SYDVKM. This CDR3 comprises 12 residues. V gave up 3 bases and J gave up 6 bases, with 6 bases separating them. CDR3 protein: CASSFSSNTIYF. Here the CDR3 DNA reads TGTGCCAGCAGTTTCAGTTCAAACACCATATATTTT.

This clone was found a few times. This chain joins TRBV7-2 and TRBJ2-3, with D tentatively TRBD1 (5 bases). V lost 1 base and J lost 1, with 12 bases in between. CDR1 SGHTA and CDR2 FQGNSA come from the germline V gene. CDR3 length: 16 residues. CDR3 region: CASSLGLVGGTDTQYF. The CDR3 DNA reads TGTGCCAGCAGCTTAGGTCTCGTAGGGGGCACAGATACGCAGTATTTT.

This clone occurred a few times. The V and J genes are TRBV6-5 and TRBJ1-1, with TRBD1 matching over 8 bases. V trimming: 5 bases; J trimming: 5 bases; junction bases outside the gene matches: 4. The length of the CDR3 is 13 residues. Germline assignment: CDR1 MNHEY and CDR2 SVGAGI. The CDR3 loop is CASSQGALTEAFF. The DNA of the CDR3 is TGTGCCAGCAGTCAGGGGGCGCTGACTGAAGCTTTCTTT.

Only one count was recorded for this clone. Other DNA sequences from this sample encode an identical CDR3 as well. This sequence joins TRBV28 and TRBJ1-5; no firm D call. V dropped 1 base and J dropped 2 bases, with 3 bases sitting between them. Germline V gene sequence: CDR1 MDHEN, CDR2 SYDVKM. The CDR3 extends over 13 amino acids. The chain's CDR3 is CASSLSGNQPQHF. CDR3 bases: TGTGCCAGCAGTTTATCGGGCAATCAGCCCCAGCATTTT.

The genes are TRBV25-1 and TRBJ1-1, with D possibly being TRBD1 (5 bases). The CDR3 length is 14 residues. The V gene's germline CDR1 is MGHDK and CDR2 SYGVNS. The V and J ends lost 5 bases and 3 bases respectively, with 13 bases between them. The CDR3 DNA reads TGTGCCAGCAGTACCTCAGGGCCGGACACTGAAGCTTTCTTT. It is translated as CASSTSGPDTEAFF.

The chain uses TRBV9 and TRBJ1-1; tentatively, D is TRBD1 (6 bases). In germline, CDR1 is SGDLS, CDR2 YYNGEE. Trimming took 3 bases from V and 6 from J, leaving 12 bases between them. This CDR3 spans 13 amino acids. The CDR3 loop is CASSATYRAEAFF. Written as DNA, the CDR3 is TGTGCCAGCAGCGCCACTTACAGGGCTGAAGCTTTCTTT.